This T cell receptor (beta chain) was recovered during a study of blood T cells in healthy people across ages. Findings and caveats of the study: Among long-lived donors, naive CD4+ cells were more numerous and diversity higher than in aged donors.

A word on this clonotype: Its antigen is undetermined.

Primed by a sample-barcoded 5' primer and a J-beta primer mix, a second PCR proceeded for 7 to 11 cycles. Using its own MiXCR run on the 5' RACE reads, TCRdb lists one record per CDR3 protein. The sample lists just under 750,000 distinct CDR3 sequences, around a fifth seen once, with roughly a fifth in the top ten. This CDR3 spans 16 amino acids. The germline V gene encodes CDR1 SGHRS and CDR2 YFSETQ. Sequenced sample: blood. This receptor was taken from a man between 70 and 80 years old in good health. The rearrangement links TRBV5-1 to TRBJ2-1; 10 nucleotides line up with TRBD2. The last part of the DNA fits TRBJ2-7 better; the J call may be wrong. The CDR3 bases are TGCGCCAGCAGCTACTCAACTAGCGGGATCTCCTACGAGCAGTACTTC. As protein: CASSYSTSGISYEQYF.